The 18 T cell receptor beta chains below all came from one sample that was sequenced in a study of identical twins. TCRdb independently ran MiXCR on the 5' RACE reads; one entry per CDR3 protein. The sample carries 750,000 to 950,000 distinct CDR3 sequences, roughly an eighth recorded once. The same sample was also studied in work on yellow fever vaccine responses in identical twins.

The sequenced sample consisted of PBMCs. These receptors were obtained from a young woman in good health.

The chain links TRBV7-2 to TRBJ2-3, with TRBD2 as a possible D gene (5 bases). Trimming removed 5 bases from V and 2 bases from J, with 17 bases in between. CDR1 SGHTA and CDR2 FQGNSA come from the germline V gene. This CDR3 has 16 residues. The CDR3 here is CASSPEPGETTDTQYF. The CDR3, as DNA: TGTGCCAGCAGCCCGGAGCCTGGGGAGACCACAGATACGCAGTATTTT. Using reference TRBV7-2 and TRBJ2-3 for the parts outside the CDR3, the full variable domain is GAGVSQSPSNKVTEKGKDVELRCDPISGHTALYWYRQSLGQGLEFLIYFQGNSAPDKSGLPSDRFSAERTGGSVSTLTIQRTQQEDSAVYLCASSPEPGETTDTQYFGPGTRLTVL.

This clonotype was seen only a few times. CDR3 nucleotide sequence: TGTGCTAGTGGTAAAGGGAGATACAGGGTCGAGACCCAGTACTTC. Translating gives CASGKGRYRVETQYF. V gene TRBV12-5 combines with J gene TRBJ2-5, with D perhaps TRBD1 (6 bases). The length of the CDR3 is 15 residues. V lost 5 bases and J 5 bases, leaving 18 bases between the germline ends. Germline V gene lookup returns CDR1 LGHNT and CDR2 FRNRAP.

The chain couples TRBV19 to TRBJ1-2, with D possibly matching TRBD1 (5 bases). V lost 2 bases and J 3 bases, leaving 13 bases between the germline ends. Germline V gives CDR1 LNHDA, CDR2 SQIVND (reference sequence). The CDR3 length is 15 residues. The CDR3 is CASSIRGQNHYGYTF. As DNA, the CDR3 is TGTGCCAGTAGTATAAGGGGTCAGAACCACTATGGCTACACCTTC.

This clonotype was recorded at least ten times. This rearrangement joins TRBV5-1 to TRBJ2-1, with TRBD1 matching over 8 bases. The CDR3 runs to 17 residues. After removal of 0 bases from V and 7 bases from J, the junction contained 12 bases not matched to a gene. The germline gives CDR1 SGHRS, CDR2 YFSETQ. CDR3 sequence: CASSLVPPGGTLNEQFF. CDR3 sequence (DNA): TGCGCCAGCAGCTTGGTACCCCCAGGGGGCACCCTGAATGAGCAGTTCTTC.

In this sample, this clonotype turned up a few times. The chain recombines TRBV29-1 with TRBJ1-1, with 11 positions matching TRBD1. This CDR3 is 12 amino acids long. The V gene's germline CDR1 is SQVTM and CDR2 ANQGSEA. V lost 7 bases to trimming and J lost 6 bases; unmatched junction nucleotides: 4. CDR3 in amino acids: CSGGQGGSEAFF. The CDR3 DNA follows: TGCAGCGGGGGACAGGGGGGCTCTGAAGCTTTCTTT.

The gene calls are TRBV20-1 and TRBJ2-5; 7 nucleotides line up with TRBD1. V was pared by 5 bases and J by 4 bases, with 4 bases of the junction left unmatched. The CDR3 extends over 12 amino acids. CDR1 is DFQATT and CDR2 is SNEGSKA in the germline V gene (reference sequence). CDR3 residues: CSALGQIETQYF. CDR3 nucleotides: TGCAGTGCTCTGGGACAGATAGAGACCCAGTACTTC.

The J gene is TRBJ2-1, the V gene TRBV11-2; the D is unclear. The germline CDR1 and CDR2 sequences are SGHAT and FQNNGV. The V end lost 3 bases, the J end lost 8 bases, and 5 bases lay between the germline ends. CDR3 length equals 11 residues. CDR3 region: CASSFHHEQFF. CDR3 nucleotides: TGTGCCAGCAGCTTCCATCATGAGCAGTTCTTC.

The rearrangement joins TRBV28 to TRBJ1-1; TRBD1 agrees at 9 bases. This CDR3 spans 18 amino acids. The junction had 18 bases not matched to a gene; V was cut back by 6 bases and J by 4 bases. CDR1 MDHEN and CDR2 SYDVKM come from the germline V gene. The CDR3 DNA reads as TGTGCCAGCAGAACCCCGGGACAGGGACTACACCGGGCCACTGAAGCTTTCTTT. Encoded protein: CASRTPGQGLHRATEAFF.

The rearrangement links TRBV6-5 to TRBJ1-2; D is undetermined. V was shortened by 2 bases and J by 4 bases, with 8 bases between the two germline ends. The length of the CDR3 is 13 residues. Germline loops: CDR1 MNHEY, CDR2 SVGAGI. CDR3 nucleotides: TGTGCCAGCAGTTACGGGCAGGTCTATGGCTACACCTTC. Protein product: CASSYGQVYGYTF.

The chain combines TRBV10-3 with TRBJ2-5; D gene uncertain. The germline CDR1 and CDR2 sequences are ENHRY and SYGVKD. V lost 6 bases and J 1 base, leaving 12 bases between the germline ends. The CDR3 is 14 amino acids. The CDR3 region has the DNA TGTGCCATCAGCCAAGACTCATTCCAAGAGACCCAGTACTTC. It specifies CAISQDSFQETQYF.

The CDR3 loop is CASSQVSGHRDRGNAKNIQYF. The CDR3 nucleotides read TGCGCCAGCAGCCAAGTATCTGGGCACCGAGACAGGGGTAACGCCAAAAACATTCAGTACTTC. This chain links TRBV4-1 with TRBJ2-4, with 8 positions matching TRBD1. V lost 1 base and J lost 1; bases outside the gene matches: 18. In germline, CDR1 is MGHRA, CDR2 YSYEKL. The CDR3 has 21 residues.

J is TRBJ2-2 and V is TRBV3-1; 11 positions match TRBD2. CDR3 size: 15 residues. J gave up 6 bases and V 7 bases, and 7 bases lay outside the gene matches. Germline-derived CDR1 and CDR2 are LGHDT and YNNKEL (reference sequence). The CDR3 sequence is CASKGRLAGSGELFF. As DNA, the CDR3 is TGTGCCAGCAAAGGGAGACTAGCGGGATCCGGGGAGCTGTTTTTT. The variable domain in full, completed from reference TRBV3-1 and TRBJ2-2, reads DTAVSQTPKYLVTQMGNDKSIKCEQNLGHDTMYWYKQDSKKFLKIMFSYNNKELIINETVPNRFSPKSPDKAHLNLHINSLELGDSAVYFCASKGRLAGSGELFFGEGSRLTVL.

In its sample, this clonotype was seen a few times. The rearrangement links TRBV3-1 to TRBJ1-6, with 7 bases aligning to TRBD1. V trimming: 6 bases; J trimming: 6 bases; junction bases outside the gene matches: 8. Germline CDR1 and CDR2: LGHDT and YNNKEL (reference sequence). The CDR3 loop spans 15 amino acids. This chain's CDR3 is CASRPKDRTNSPLHF. CDR3 bases: TGTGCCAGCAGACCGAAGGACAGGACTAATTCACCCCTCCACTTT.

CDR3 loop: CASSPGLAGELFF. Written as DNA, the CDR3 is TGTGCCAGCAGTCCCGGACTAGCGGGAGAACTGTTTTTT. The chain couples TRBV12-3 or TRBV12-4 to TRBJ2-2; 13 bases map to TRBD2. The CDR3 spans 13 residues. Germline trimming cut 5 bases from V and 14 bases from J; bases unmatched to any gene: 5.

This chain connects TRBV24-1 to TRBJ2-1; D is possibly TRBD1 (6 bases). Germline V gene lookup returns CDR1 KGHDR and CDR2 SFDVKD. The CDR3 runs to 15 residues. Trimming removed 4 bases at V and 9 bases at J, with 18 bases between. CDR3 sequence reads: CATSDLGVGAGEQFF. In nucleotides, the CDR3 is TGTGCCACCAGTGACCTAGGGGTGGGGGCTGGTGAGCAGTTCTTC.

The table lists this clonotype with a few counts. V is TRBV27 and J is TRBJ1-6; no clear D. The CDR3 is made up of 14 amino acids. Germline V gives CDR1 MNHEY, CDR2 SMNVEV (reference sequence). V was trimmed by 2 bases and J by 4 bases, leaving 6 bases between them. This chain's CDR3 is CASSLGWYNSPLHF. CDR3 DNA: TGTGCCAGCAGTTTAGGGTGGTATAATTCACCCCTCCACTTT.

The V call is TRBV5-1, the J call TRBJ1-2, with 8 bases identical to TRBD1. CDR1 is SGHRS, CDR2 YFSETQ, per germline. CDR3 length equals 13 residues. V shed 0 bases, J shed 9 bases, and the junction held 4 bases outside the gene matches. The CDR3 sequence is CASSLGTGLRYTF. CDR3 in DNA: TGCGCCAGCAGCTTGGGGACAGGGCTCCGCTACACCTTC.

This clonotype was detected ten times or more. The chain links TRBV12-3 or TRBV12-4 to TRBJ1-5, with D hard to call. Trimming pared 7 bases from V and 5 bases from J, leaving 9 bases between. The CDR3 extends over 12 amino acids. In DNA form, the CDR3 reads TGTGCCAGCACCTCAGCGGATCAGCCCCAGCATTTT. The encoded protein is CASTSADQPQHF.